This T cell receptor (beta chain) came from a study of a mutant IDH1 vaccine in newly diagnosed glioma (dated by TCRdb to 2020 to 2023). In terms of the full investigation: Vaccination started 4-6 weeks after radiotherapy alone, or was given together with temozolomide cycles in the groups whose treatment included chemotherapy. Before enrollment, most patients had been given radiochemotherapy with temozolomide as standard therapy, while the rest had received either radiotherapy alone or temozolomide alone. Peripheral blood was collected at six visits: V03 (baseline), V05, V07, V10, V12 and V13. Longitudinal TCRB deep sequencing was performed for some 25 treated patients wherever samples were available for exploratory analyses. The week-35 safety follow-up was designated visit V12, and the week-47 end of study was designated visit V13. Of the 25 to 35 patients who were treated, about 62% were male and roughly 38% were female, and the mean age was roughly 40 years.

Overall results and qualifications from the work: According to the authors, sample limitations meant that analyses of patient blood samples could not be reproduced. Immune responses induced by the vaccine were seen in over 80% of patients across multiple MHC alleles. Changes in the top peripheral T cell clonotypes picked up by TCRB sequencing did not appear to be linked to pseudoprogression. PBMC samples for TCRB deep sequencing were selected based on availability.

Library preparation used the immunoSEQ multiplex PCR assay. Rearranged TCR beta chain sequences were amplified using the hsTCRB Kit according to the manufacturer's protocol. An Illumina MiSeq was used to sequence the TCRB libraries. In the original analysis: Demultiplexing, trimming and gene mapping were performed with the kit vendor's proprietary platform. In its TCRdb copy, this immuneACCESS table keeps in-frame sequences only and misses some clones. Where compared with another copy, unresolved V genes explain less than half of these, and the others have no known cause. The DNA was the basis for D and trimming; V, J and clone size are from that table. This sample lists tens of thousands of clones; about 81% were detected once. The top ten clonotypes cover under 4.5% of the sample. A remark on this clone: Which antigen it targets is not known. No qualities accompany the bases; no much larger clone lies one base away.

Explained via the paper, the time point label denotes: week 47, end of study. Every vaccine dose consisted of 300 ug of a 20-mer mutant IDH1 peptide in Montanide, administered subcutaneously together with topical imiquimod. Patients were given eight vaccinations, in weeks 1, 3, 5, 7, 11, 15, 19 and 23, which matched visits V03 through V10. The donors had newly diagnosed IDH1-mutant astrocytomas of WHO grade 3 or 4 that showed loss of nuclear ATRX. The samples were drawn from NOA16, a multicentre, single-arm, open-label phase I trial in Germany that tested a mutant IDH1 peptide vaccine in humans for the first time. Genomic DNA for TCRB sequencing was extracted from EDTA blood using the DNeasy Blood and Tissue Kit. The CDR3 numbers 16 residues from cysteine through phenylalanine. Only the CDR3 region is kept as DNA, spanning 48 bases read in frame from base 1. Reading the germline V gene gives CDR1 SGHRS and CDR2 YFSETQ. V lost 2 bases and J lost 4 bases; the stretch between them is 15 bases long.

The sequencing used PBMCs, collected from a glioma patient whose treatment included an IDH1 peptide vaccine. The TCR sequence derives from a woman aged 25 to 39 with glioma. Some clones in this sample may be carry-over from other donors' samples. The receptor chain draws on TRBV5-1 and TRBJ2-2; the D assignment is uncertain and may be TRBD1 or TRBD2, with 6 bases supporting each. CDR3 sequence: CASSFGGPGVTGELFF. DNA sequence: TGCGCCAGCAGCTTTGGGGGCCCGGGGGTCACCGGGGAGCTGTTTTTT.